These T cell receptor beta chains were read from a single sample in a study of shared clonotypes between healthy human individuals. Assay: immunoSEQ multiplex PCR; the TCRdb copy retains only in-frame clones and omits some. The table shows about 550,000 clones, with less than 97% occurring only once. Sample: naive CD8+ T cells sorted from blood. The receptors were sampled from a woman aged 25 to 39 in good health. Both conserved end residues are part of each CDR3. D genes are given only for firm matches. Only some rows state a clone size, as once, few, many or a class for expanded clones.

V: TRBV19
D: TRBD2
J: TRBJ2-1
size: NA
DNA: TGTGCCAGTAGTATCGGGGGGGCTTCTTTTAACAATGAGCAGTTCTTC
CDR3: CASSIGGASFNNEQFF

V: TRBV19
D: NA
J: TRBJ2-7
size: once
DNA: TGTGCCAGTAGTATTTTCATGGACAGCTCCTACGAGCAGTACTTC
CDR3: CASSIFMDSSYEQYF

V: TRBV6-5
D: TRBD2
J: TRBJ2-1
size: NA
DNA: TGTGCCAGCAGTTACTGGCTAGCGGAGTACAATGAGCAGTTCTTC
CDR3: CASSYWLAEYNEQFF

V: TRBV28
D: NA
J: TRBJ1-1
size: NA
DNA: TGTGCCAGCAGTTATACAGACAGTACGAGTTGGGTTAACCCTGAAGCTTTCTTT
CDR3: CASSYTDSTSWVNPEAFF

V: TRBV6-5
D: TRBD1
J: TRBJ2-5
size: NA
DNA: TGTGCCAGCAGTTACACCAGAGGGGGCGAGGGAGAGACCCAGTACTTC
CDR3: CASSYTRGGEGETQYF

V: TRBV28
D: NA
J: TRBJ1-1
size: NA
DNA: TGTGCCAGCACCGACCTAGGGAACACTGAAGCTTTCTTT
CDR3: CASTDLGNTEAFF

V: TRBV28
D: NA
J: TRBJ1-3
size: NA
DNA: TGTGCCAGCAGTTTTGAGGGTGGAAACACCATATATTTT
CDR3: CASSFEGGNTIYF

V: TRBV10-1
D: TRBD1
J: TRBJ2-7
size: once
DNA: TGCGCCAGCAGTGACTGGGACAGGGGGGACGAGCAGTACTTC
CDR3: CASSDWDRGDEQYF

V: TRBV28
D: TRBD2
J: TRBJ2-1
size: NA
DNA: TGTGCCAGCAGTTTACAACGACTAGCGGGAGAAGTCTCCTTCTACAATGAGCAGTTCTTC
CDR3: CASSLQRLAGEVSFYNEQFF

V: TRBV11-2
D: NA
J: TRBJ1-2
size: NA
DNA: TGTGCCAGCAGCTTAGATCGGGCAGGGTATAATGGCTACACCTTC
CDR3: CASSLDRAGYNGYTF

V: TRBV27
D: NA
J: TRBJ2-1
size: NA
DNA: TGTGCCAGCAGTTCCGGCGGAGACAATGAGCAGTTCTTC
CDR3: CASSSGGDNEQFF

V: TRBV5-6
D: TRBD1
J: TRBJ2-3
size: NA
DNA: TGTGCCAGCAGCTGGGACAGGACGACGCAGTATTTT
CDR3: CASSWDRTTQYF

V: TRBV7-9
D: NA
J: TRBJ2-7
size: once
DNA: TGTGCCAGCAGCTTATCCGGGAGCCCCTACGAGCAGTACTTC
CDR3: CASSLSGSPYEQYF

V: TRBV13
D: TRBD2
J: TRBJ2-7
size: NA
DNA: TGTGCCAGCAGCTCAATTCTAGCGGGAGATCCCGAGCAGTACTTC
CDR3: CASSSILAGDPEQYF

V: TRBV10-1
D: NA
J: TRBJ1-1
size: NA
DNA: TGCGCCAGCAGTCGGCGGAGGGGGGACACTGAAGCTTTCTTT
CDR3: CASSRRRGDTEAFF

V: TRBV6-1
D: NA
J: TRBJ2-1
size: NA
DNA: TGTGCCAGCAAGTTCATGAGCTCCTACAATGAGCAGTTCTTC
CDR3: CASKFMSSYNEQFF

V: TRBV7-9
D: NA
J: TRBJ1-2
size: NA
DNA: TGTGCCAGCAGCTTGCCGGGACCAGGCGGCTACACCTTC
CDR3: CASSLPGPGGYTF

V: TRBV27
D: NA
J: TRBJ2-5
size: NA
DNA: TGTGCCAGCAGTCTTGGACCAATCCCAGGGGAGACCCAGTACTTC
CDR3: CASSLGPIPGETQYF

V: TRBV13
D: NA
J: TRBJ2-7
size: NA
DNA: TGTGCCAGCAGCTTAGGCGGTTCAGTCATTGCCTACGAGCAGTACTTC
CDR3: CASSLGGSVIAYEQYF

V: TRBV4-2
D: NA
J: TRBJ2-7
size: NA
DNA: TGTGCCAGCAGCCAATTACTAGACTACGAGCAGTACTTC
CDR3: CASSQLLDYEQYF

V: TRBV5-6
D: NA
J: TRBJ2-1
size: NA
DNA: TGTGCCAGCAGCGGACTCAGGGGTTACAATGAGCAGTTCTTC
CDR3: CASSGLRGYNEQFF

V: TRBV7-9
D: NA
J: TRBJ2-1
size: NA
DNA: TGTGCCAGCAGCTTTGACAGCTATTACAATGAGCAGTTCTTC
CDR3: CASSFDSYYNEQFF

V: TRBV10-3
D: TRBD2
J: TRBJ2-7
size: NA
DNA: TGTGCCATCGGGACTAGCGGTTTCTACGAGCAGTACTTC
CDR3: CAIGTSGFYEQYF

V: TRBV29-1
D: TRBD1
J: TRBJ1-4
size: NA
DNA: TGCAGCGGGCGGACAGGGGGTAATGAAAAACTGTTTTTT
CDR3: CSGRTGGNEKLFF

V: TRBV9
D: NA
J: TRBJ2-1
size: NA
DNA: TGTGCCAGCAGCGTAAATCCCCGGCAGGGGAGTGTTTATGAGCAGTTCTTC
CDR3: CASSVNPRQGSVYEQFF

V: TRBV7-2
D: TRBD2
J: TRBJ2-1
size: NA
DNA: TGTGCCAGCAGCTTATACCTAGCGGGAGGTATGGATGAGCAGTTCTTC
CDR3: CASSLYLAGGMDEQFF

V: TRBV6-8
D: NA
J: TRBJ1-1
size: NA
DNA: TGTGCCAGCATTGGTTTCAGGGTGAACACTGAAGCTTTCTTT
CDR3: CASIGFRVNTEAFF

V: TRBV5-1
D: TRBD2
J: TRBJ2-3
size: NA
DNA: TGCGCCAGCAGCTTTAGCGGGAGCACAGATACGCAGTATTTT
CDR3: CASSFSGSTDTQYF

V: TRBV7-2
D: TRBD2
J: TRBJ2-1
size: NA
DNA: TGTGCCAGTTCGGGGACTAGCGGCCTCTCCTACAATGAGCAGTTCTTC
CDR3: CASSGTSGLSYNEQFF

V: TRBV27
D: NA
J: TRBJ2-7
size: NA
DNA: TGTGCCAGCAGTTTTGGCCAGTCCTACGAGCAGTACTTC
CDR3: CASSFGQSYEQYF

V: TRBV5-8
D: TRBD1
J: TRBJ2-7
size: NA
DNA: TGTGCCAGCAGCTTGCCCCCGAGACAGGGGACCTACGAGCAGTACTTC
CDR3: CASSLPPRQGTYEQYF

V: TRBV13
D: TRBD2
J: TRBJ2-7
size: NA
DNA: TGTGCCAGCAGCTCAAGGACTAGGCACTACGAGCAGTACTTC
CDR3: CASSSRTRHYEQYF

V: TRBV19
D: NA
J: TRBJ2-1
size: NA
DNA: TGTGCCAGTAGTCCCCAGGGTCCCCTCTACAATGAGCAGTTCTTC
CDR3: CASSPQGPLYNEQFF

V: TRBV5-3
D: NA
J: TRBJ2-5
size: NA
DNA: TGTGCCAGAAGCTTTGGTTTGGGGATCACGGAGACCCAGTACTTC
CDR3: CARSFGLGITETQYF

V: TRBV27
D: NA
J: TRBJ2-7
size: NA
DNA: TGTGCCAGCAGTACGGGGAGCGAGCAGTACTTC
CDR3: CASSTGSEQYF

V: TRBV7-9
D: TRBD2
J: TRBJ2-1
size: NA
DNA: TGTGCCAGCAGCCCTACTTCTAGCGGGAGGACGTTCTTC
CDR3: CASSPTSSGRTFF

V: TRBV7-8
D: NA
J: TRBJ1-1
size: NA
DNA: TGTGCCAGCAGCGTTGGTACAGCGACTGTCGCTTTCTTT
CDR3: CASSVGTATVAFF

V: TRBV27
D: NA
J: TRBJ2-1
size: NA
DNA: TGTGCCAGCAGTAGTGTCTTCTCCTACAATGAGCAGTTCTTC
CDR3: CASSSVFSYNEQFF

V: TRBV7-6
D: TRBD2
J: TRBJ2-1
size: once
DNA: TGTGCCAGCAGCTCAGCGGGGGGTGGTCGTAATGAGCAGTTCTTC
CDR3: CASSSAGGGRNEQFF

V: TRBV5-6
D: TRBD1
J: TRBJ2-5
size: NA
DNA: TGTGCCAGCAGCCTAGTAGACAGGGGTTATCAAGAGACCCAGTACTTC
CDR3: CASSLVDRGYQETQYF

V: TRBV15
D: TRBD1
J: TRBJ2-5
size: NA
DNA: TGTGCCACCAGCAGAGTACAGGGGGTAATAGAGACCCAGTACTTC
CDR3: CATSRVQGVIETQYF

V: TRBV6-1
D: TRBD2
J: TRBJ2-1
size: NA
DNA: TGTGCCAGCGGAATCGGACTAGTGAGCGGCAATGAGCAGTTCTTC
CDR3: CASGIGLVSGNEQFF